This TCR beta chain stems from a study of T-cell reconstitution after alpha-beta-depleted transplantation in children. Unique molecular identifiers were used in preparing the TCRbeta library. Each CDR3 protein gets one entry after TCRdb re-called the PCR reads with MiXCR. The sample lists over 200,000 distinct CDR3 sequences, around 10% occurring once. Only a few counts were recorded for this clonotype. This material consisted of PBMCs from the stem cell graft donor, taken from the stem cell graft. This TCR was recovered from a human donor who donated a stem cell graft to a child with acute lymphoblastic leukemia.

As DNA, the CDR3 is TGTGCCTGGAGTGTACAGGGTAATTCACCCCTCCACTTT. Translating gives CAWSVQGNSPLHF. V usage is TRBV30 and J usage is TRBJ1-6, with TRBD1 as a possible D gene (6 bases). Germline V gene lookup returns CDR1 GTSNPN and CDR2 SVGIG (reference sequence). There are 13 residues in the CDR3. V lost 0 bases, J lost 6 bases, and 6 bases lay in between.